This T cell receptor (beta chain) was observed in a study of human thymus T cells. Donors were healthy Finnish babies undergoing corrective operations for congenital heart defects. Only four of the eight donors provided a roughly 0.5-1 mL blood sample. No fixed cell number was used; all available blood leukocytes supplied DNA. The CDR3 runs 12 residues. Germline V gene lookup returns CDR1 SQVTM and CDR2 ANQGSEA. J was trimmed by 3 bases and V by 4 bases; bases with no gene match: 2. TCRdb keeps only in-frame clones here, not all; method: immunoSEQ multiplex PCR. The profile shows 57,000 or so clones, over 85% of them singletons. Whole-study findings and limits: Usage of V and J genes appeared biased in thymic and blood repertoires.

Concerning this clone: Its antigen is as yet unknown.

Sample: blood. The genes are TRBV29-1 and TRBJ2-7; TRBD1 matches at 8 bases. The receptor comes from a boy less than two years old with a congenital heart defect but otherwise immunologically healthy. The CDR3 nucleotides are TGCAGCGTTGGCGACAGGGGCTACGAGCAGTACTTC. Translating it yields CSVGDRGYEQYF.